This T cell receptor (beta chain) was profiled in a study of blood T cell repertoires in COVID-19. Patients from Seattle were sampled longitudinally, starting during active infection. Methods used by the authors: For nucleated cells, counts were estimated from reference gene primer amplification. Profiling relied on immunoSEQ multiplex PCR, and the TCRdb table lists in-frame clones only, not all of them. That table supplies the V and J calls and clone size; D and trimming were determined from the DNA. The table includes 250,000 to 400,000 clones, around 90% detected once. The CDR3 length is 15 residues. V lost 2 bases and J lost 2, with 13 bases in between. From germline, CDR1 is MNHEY and CDR2 SVGAGI.

The chain employs TRBV6-5 and TRBJ2-7; no firm D call. Material for sequencing was peripheral blood. The TCR originated in a woman in her 30s with COVID-19, enrolled during active disease. The chain's CDR3 is CASSYRPGGAYEQYF. In DNA, the CDR3 is TGTGCCAGCAGTTACCGCCCCGGTGGAGCCTACGAGCAGTACTTC.